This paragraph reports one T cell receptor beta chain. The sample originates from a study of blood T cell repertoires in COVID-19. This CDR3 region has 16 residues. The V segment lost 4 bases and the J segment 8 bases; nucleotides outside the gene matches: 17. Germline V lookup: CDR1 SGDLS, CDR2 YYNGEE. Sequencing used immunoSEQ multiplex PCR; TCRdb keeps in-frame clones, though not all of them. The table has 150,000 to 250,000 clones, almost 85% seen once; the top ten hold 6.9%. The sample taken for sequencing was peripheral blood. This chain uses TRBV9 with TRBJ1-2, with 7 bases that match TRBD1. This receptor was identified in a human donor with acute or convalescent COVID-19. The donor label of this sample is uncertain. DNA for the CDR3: TGTGCCAGCAGCCTCCCCCCCGGAGGGGGCGCCGGCGGCTACACCTTC. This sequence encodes CASSLPPGGGAGGYTF.